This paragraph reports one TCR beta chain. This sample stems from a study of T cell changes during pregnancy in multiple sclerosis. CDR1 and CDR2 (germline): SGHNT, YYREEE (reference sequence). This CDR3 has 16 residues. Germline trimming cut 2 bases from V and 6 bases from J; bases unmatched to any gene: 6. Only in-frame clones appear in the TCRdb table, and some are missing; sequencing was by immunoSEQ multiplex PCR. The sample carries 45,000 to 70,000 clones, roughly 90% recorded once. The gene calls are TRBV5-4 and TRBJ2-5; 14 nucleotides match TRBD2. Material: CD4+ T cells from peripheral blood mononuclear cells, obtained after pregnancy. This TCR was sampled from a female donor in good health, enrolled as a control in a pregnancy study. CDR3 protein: CASSFGTSGGGKTQYF. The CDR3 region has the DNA TGTGCCAGCAGCTTCGGGACTAGCGGGGGAGGAAAGACCCAGTACTTC.